This T cell receptor (beta chain) is drawn from a study of identical twins (dated by TCRdb to 2016 to 2017). Study-wide context: TCR alpha and beta repertoires from monozygotic twins, unrelated adults of various ages and cord blood were deep-sequenced to test whether fetal clonotypes persist. To rule out contamination, the twin experiments were replicated at different times with different library preparation protocols.

Every donor was a healthy Caucasian. Miltenyi CD45RO+ enrichment and human naive T-cell isolation kits were used to isolate memory (CD45RO+) and naive T cells from PBMC. Worth noting for this clonotype: Its binding antigen is unknown. Base qualities are not recorded, but no much larger clone differs from it by a single base.

Study-level results and caveats: Invariant T cells such as MAIT and iNKT could partly confound zero-insertion analyses, though diverse VJ usage argued against this for most clonotypes. A weaker excess of twin sharing was found in beta out-of-frame sequences because the signal-to-noise ratio was lowered by fewer shared sequences. Abundant cord blood beta clonotypes had fewer insertions, young adult naive repertoires showed a similar but weaker trend, and memory repertoires showed no such trend. Because the same donors could not be followed over many years, the conclusions relied on cross-sectional statistical analysis. In monozygotic twins, recombination models systematically underestimated out-of-frame TCR alpha sharing, but the models matched the sharing seen between unrelated individuals. Out-of-frame TCR alpha sequences shared between twins showed an excess of low generation-probability sequences compared with coincidental sharing between unrelated individuals.

The method was 5' RACE. Reads for this sample came from an Illumina HiSeq 2000. A universal primer binding site was introduced by template switching, and a unique molecular identifier was present in the final cDNA, enabling accurate counting of TCR cDNA molecules. First-strand cDNA for TCR alpha and beta chains was synthesized from specific primers in the conserved constant-segment region. To control for contamination, each cDNA library was double barcoded with a SMART-Mk sample barcode plus Illumina barcodes. TruSeq adapter sequences and Illumina sample barcodes were added in two successive PCR steps. Sequencing of the TCR alpha and beta cDNA libraries was done on the Illumina HiSeq platform using custom primers. Regarding the original processing steps: Unique molecular identifiers were extracted from raw reads with MiGEC, and CDR3 positions were determined with MiXCR. Recombination models were inferred per individual with the repgenHMM and IGoR tools using an EM algorithm. The analysis of shared clonotypes was done with the tcR package in R, with sharing normalized by the product of cloneset sizes. To study raw recombination without the effects of thymic and clonal selection, out-of-frame nonproductive sequences were analyzed. The raw public reads went through TCRdb reprocessing: fastp at Q25, MiXCR clone calling, in-frame beta chains kept. Here each entry gathers all rows of one CDR3 protein and keeps the most common genes and DNA. The V and J calls reflect TCRdb's pipeline rather than the authors' work. This sample lists roughly 260,000 distinct CDR3 sequences; around 15% were detected once. 7% to 9% of the sample is in the top ten clones.

Specimen: memory (CD45RO+) T cells sorted from blood. What the cell subset or site label conveys for this sample: CD45RO+ enriched T cells. The sequence derives from a woman under 30 in good health.

The CDR3 is CASSSGDRVTTGELFF. The nucleotide sequence reads TGTGCCAGCAGCTCGGGGGACAGGGTGACCACCGGGGAGCTGTTTTTT. The chain employs TRBV5-6 and TRBJ2-2; the central 9 bases match TRBD1. Reading from cysteine to phenylalanine, the CDR3 counts 16 amino acids. The read is trimmed to its CDR3 DNA, 48 bases read in frame from base 1. Taken from the germline V gene, the CDR1 and CDR2 loops are SGHDT and YYEEEE. At the junction V is shortened by 3 bases and J by 4 bases; bases outside the gene matches: 7.